Listed below are T cell receptor beta chains from one sample, sequenced in a study of CD8+ T cells in alopecia areata. Assay used: immunoSEQ multiplex PCR; TCRdb lists only in-frame clones, some missing. The table lists more than 150,000 clones, 50% to 70% of them singletons. The sample was CD4+ T cells sorted from blood, taken at week 0. The receptors shown here come from a human donor with alopecia areata. Each CDR3 is given without its conserved first and last residue.

len: 9; j_gene: TRBJ2-1; v_gene: TRBV30; CDR3aa: AWSVSDEQF
len: 14; j_gene: TRBJ2-2; v_gene: TRBV5-1; CDR3aa: ASSDRQGPVTGELF
len: 10; j_gene: TRBJ2-7; v_gene: TRBV5-6; CDR3aa: ASSFTDRSEY
len: 10; j_gene: TRBJ2-6; v_gene: TRBV30; CDR3aa: AWRLGANVPT
len: 12; j_gene: TRBJ2-7; v_gene: TRBV6-5; CDR3aa: ATGVAGSSYEQY
len: 11; j_gene: TRBJ1-2; v_gene: TRBV19; CDR3aa: ASRGTGEDGYT
len: 13; j_gene: TRBJ1-5; v_gene: TRBV11-2; CDR3aa: ASSLNSYSNQPQH
len: 15; j_gene: TRBJ2-6; v_gene: TRBV5-1; CDR3aa: ASSSQGASSGANVLT
len: 11; j_gene: TRBJ1-1; v_gene: TRBV29-1; CDR3aa: SVERRQGAEAF
len: 11; j_gene: TRBJ1-3; v_gene: TRBV5-6; CDR3aa: ASSLAAVNTIY
len: 13; j_gene: TRBJ2-3; v_gene: TRBV7-9; CDR3aa: ASSSTGASTDTQY
len: 12; j_gene: TRBJ1-2; v_gene: TRBV2; CDR3aa: ASSVRQGNYGYT
len: 12; j_gene: TRBJ2-5; v_gene: TRBV5-1; CDR3aa: ASNEPGEWETQY
len: 14; j_gene: TRBJ2-7; v_gene: TRBV27; CDR3aa: ASSTVRIGSAYEQY
len: 12; j_gene: TRBJ2-5; v_gene: TRBV4-1; CDR3aa: ASSQPGHQETQY